These T cell receptor beta chains were read from a single sample in a study of CXCR3-negative and CXCR3-positive naive CD8 T cells. TCRdb reprocessed the 5' RACE reads, keeping one entry per CDR3 protein, no DNA. Its listing shows 55,000 to 65,000 distinct CDR3 sequences. The specimen was naive CXCR3- CD8+ T cells from blood. These receptors were obtained from a human donor in good health. Some clones in this sample may be carry-over from other donors' samples. Both conserved end residues are part of each CDR3.

V: TRBV5-1; J: TRBJ2-1; CDR3: CASSFSGGAGEQFF
V: TRBV7-6; J: TRBJ2-1; CDR3: CASSLSGRADNEQFF
V: TRBV14; J: TRBJ2-7; CDR3: CASSHPRTSGAYEQYF
V: TRBV28; J: TRBJ1-2; CDR3: CASSTRSWSYGYTF
V: TRBV29-1; J: TRBJ2-1; CDR3: CSVESLGVIGTSGGASEQFF
V: TRBV11-3; J: TRBJ2-7; CDR3: CASSLAGQLYSYEQYF
V: TRBV6-4; J: TRBJ2-7; CDR3: CASSYSRGLYEQYF
V: TRBV6-2/TRBV6-3; J: TRBJ2-4; CDR3: CASSSDGTKNIQYF
V: TRBV28; J: TRBJ2-5; CDR3: CASSFPSGSQETQYF
V: TRBV11-2; J: TRBJ1-4; CDR3: CASSPTASTNEKLFF
V: TRBV6-5; J: TRBJ1-1; CDR3: CASMMGAHTEAFF
V: TRBV15; J: TRBJ2-5; CDR3: CATSREFGKETQYF
V: TRBV6-2/TRBV6-3; J: TRBJ1-1; CDR3: CASSSPGGWSTEAFF
V: TRBV12-3/TRBV12-4; J: TRBJ2-7; CDR3: CASSRGTGTAYEQYF
V: TRBV12-3/TRBV12-4; J: TRBJ2-2; CDR3: CASSFLSENTGELFF
V: TRBV25-1; J: TRBJ2-5; CDR3: CASSEWGPSGGQETQYF
V: TRBV5-1; J: TRBJ2-1; CDR3: CASSLASLEGEQFF
V: TRBV3-1; J: TRBJ2-5; CDR3: CASSQDRAGMETQYF
V: TRBV11-3; J: TRBJ1-3; CDR3: CASTFLWGPRGQGPVSGNTIYF
V: TRBV21-1; J: TRBJ1-1; CDR3: CASSKVRVRQTATEAFF
V: TRBV7-2; J: TRBJ2-7; CDR3: CAQGVGYEQYF
V: TRBV7-8; J: TRBJ2-3; CDR3: CASSISLAGGYESTDTQYF
V: TRBV7-8; J: TRBJ1-4; CDR3: CASSPGTGENEKLFF
V: TRBV5-1; J: TRBJ1-1; CDR3: CASSPGTAAEAFF
V: TRBV4-2; J: TRBJ2-1; CDR3: CASSQEGGSGQAYNEQFF
V: TRBV20-1; J: TRBJ2-2; CDR3: CSAHSAPLRDTGELFF
V: TRBV6-5; J: TRBJ2-2; CDR3: CASSYGQGWTGELFF
V: TRBV27; J: TRBJ2-5; CDR3: CASRYRDYGETQYF
V: TRBV6-4; J: TRBJ2-2; CDR3: CASSGGATGELFF
V: TRBV27; J: TRBJ2-1; CDR3: CASSLGPSGHNEQFF
V: TRBV29-1; J: TRBJ1-1; CDR3: CSVPALGTEAFF
V: TRBV6-5; J: TRBJ1-4; CDR3: CASSYSRTRPEKLFF
V: TRBV7-2; J: TRBJ1-2; CDR3: CASSTPSGGSGYGYTF
V: TRBV6-5; J: TRBJ1-1; CDR3: CASSYSRRQGTEAFF
V: TRBV9; J: TRBJ2-1; CDR3: CASSVDGYNEQFF
V: TRBV29-1; J: TRBJ2-7; CDR3: CSVEPGANSYEQYF
V: TRBV27; J: TRBJ2-1; CDR3: CASSLEGVAYNEQFF
V: TRBV29-1; J: TRBJ2-7; CDR3: CSMTGQGPYEQYF
V: TRBV7-9; J: TRBJ2-7; CDR3: CASSLALSGHPTYEQYF
V: TRBV28; J: TRBJ2-7; CDR3: CASRLSSLGAYEQYF
V: TRBV5-1; J: TRBJ2-7; CDR3: CASSSGTVSYEQYF
V: TRBV7-8; J: TRBJ2-3; CDR3: CASSLEDRRTDTQYF